This T cell receptor beta chain derives from a study of blood T cell repertoires in COVID-19. This clone showed up just a few times. Germline CDR1 and CDR2: LNHDA and SQIVND (reference sequence). The CDR3 has 15 amino acids. Germline trimming cut 6 bases from V and 1 base from J; bases unmatched to any gene: 5. Clones were read by immunoSEQ multiplex PCR, and TCRdb kept only the in-frame ones, dropping some. The repertoire holds 200,000 to 300,000 clones, with about 82% as singletons. The material sequenced was peripheral blood. The origin of this receptor is a man of 80 years or more with acute or convalescent COVID-19. The chain links TRBV19 to TRBJ1-5; 8 bases match TRBD1. The DNA for the CDR3 is TGTGCCAGTAGCAAAACAGGGGGGAGCAATCAGCCCCAGCATTTT. This codes for CASSKTGGSNQPQHF.